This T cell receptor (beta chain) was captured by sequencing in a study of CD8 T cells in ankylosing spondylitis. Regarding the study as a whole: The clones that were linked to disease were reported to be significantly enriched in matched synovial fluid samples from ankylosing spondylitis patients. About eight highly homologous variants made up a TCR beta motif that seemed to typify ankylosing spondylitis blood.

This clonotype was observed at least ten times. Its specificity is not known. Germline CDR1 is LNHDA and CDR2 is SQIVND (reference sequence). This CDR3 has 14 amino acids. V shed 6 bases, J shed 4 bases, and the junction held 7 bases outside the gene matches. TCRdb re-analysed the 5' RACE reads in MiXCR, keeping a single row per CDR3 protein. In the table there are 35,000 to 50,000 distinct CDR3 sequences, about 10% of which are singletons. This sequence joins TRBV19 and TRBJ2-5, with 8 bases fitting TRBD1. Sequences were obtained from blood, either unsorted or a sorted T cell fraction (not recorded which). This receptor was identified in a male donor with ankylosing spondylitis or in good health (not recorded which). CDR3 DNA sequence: TGTGCCAGTAGACCCGACAGGGGACGAGAGACCCAGTACTTC. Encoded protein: CASRPDRGRETQYF.